This T cell receptor (beta chain) was sequenced in a study of OX40 agonist ivuxolimab in advanced cancers. Background for the entire study: The costimulatory receptor OX40 (CD134) was targeted by ivuxolimab, a fully human IgG2 agonistic monoclonal antibody. Intravenous ivuxolimab was administered to patients every 2 weeks at six dose levels: 0.01, 0.1, 0.3, 1.5, 3 and 10 mg/kg. Among the 52 dose-escalation patients, around 19 had hepatocellular carcinoma, approximately 15 melanoma, 9 renal cell carcinoma and 9 head and neck cancer. In the dose-escalation cohort, over 65% of patients were male, and the mean age was approximately 64 years, with a range of roughly 20 to 80. Prior anti-PD-1, anti-PD-L1 or anti-CTLA-4 therapy was permitted, and approximately 39% of dose-escalation patients had received checkpoint inhibitors. Three dose-escalation patients achieved partial responses, one with hepatocellular carcinoma and two with cutaneous melanoma. Peripheral TCRbeta sequencing aimed to test whether ivuxolimab altered TCR sequence diversity and caused clonal T-cell expansion. The paper describes the monotherapy dose-escalation part (N ≈ 51 patients) of the phase I trial of ivuxolimab. Overall study outcomes, separate from this receptor: On average, CD8+ T cells showed more expanded clones than CD4+ T cells after ivuxolimab. Low levels of normalized T-cell clonal expansion were also seen in some patients who did not respond. Which antigens the clonally expanded peripheral T cells were specific for was not determined. Partial responders in the 0.1-3.0 mg/kg groups had among the lowest normalized peripheral clonal expansion, especially among CD8+ T cells. At doses from 0.1 to 3.0 mg/kg, clonal expansion was seen in both CD4+ and CD8+ blood T cells between baseline and week 6.

Genomic DNA was extracted from sorted cells for sequencing of the TCRbeta CDR3 region. The immunoSEQ Assay was used to sequence the TCRbeta CDR3 regions. In TCRdb, the immuneACCESS table is reduced to in-frame sequences with V and J assigned. These tables do not hold every clone; where another copy was compared, an unresolved V gene accounts for under half, and the others remain unexplained. For this sample the table gives more than 60,000 clones, of which around 86% were detected only once. Around 3.4% of the sample belongs to the ten largest clones. The CDR3, cysteine through phenylalanine, is 21 amino acids long. Kept here is only the CDR3 DNA, which spans 63 bases and is read in frame from base 1. Patients with autoimmune disease history or receiving systemic immunosuppression were excluded from the trial. In every dose cohort, peripheral blood was drawn for TCR sequencing at baseline, cycle 4 day 1, and cycle 7 day 1. Samples were obtained from an open-label, multicenter, first-in-human phase I dose-escalation trial of ivuxolimab. Adults with locally advanced or metastatic head and neck squamous cell, hepatocellular, melanoma or renal cell carcinoma were enrolled in the trial. Before TCR sequencing, CD4+ T cells and CD8+ T cells from peripheral blood were sorted into separate populations.

Details on this clone: This clone's antigen is unknown. The record has no base qualities; no much larger clone is one base away. This CDR3 is also generated by other DNA sequences in the sample.

The sequence links TRBV21-1 to TRBJ1-5. TRBV21-1 is an annotated pseudogene. The receptor comes from an adult with an advanced solid tumor such as melanoma, head and neck, liver or kidney cancer. The sample here was CD4+ or CD8+ T cells sorted from blood, taken in a trial of the OX40 agonist ivuxolimab. The DNA reads TGTGCCAGCAGCAAACTTCGGCGGGGTCGGGGGGGCGCGGATAGCAATCAGCCCCAGCATTTT. Its translation reads: CASSKLRRGRGGADSNQPQHF.